This entry lists 25 T cell receptor beta chains sequenced from one sample in a study of blood T cell repertoires in COVID-19. The method was immunoSEQ multiplex PCR; TCRdb's version includes in-frame clones alone and lacks a portion of them. The repertoire holds about 73,000 clones, nearly 90% seen once, with approximately 9% in the top ten. Sequencing input: peripheral blood. All receptors come from a man at least 80 years old with acute or convalescent COVID-19.

This chain connects TRBV5-6 to TRBJ2-7, with TRBD1 identical over 11 bases. The CDR3 runs 14 residues. After removal of 2 bases from V and 4 bases from J, the junction contained 2 bases not matched to a gene. Per the germline V gene, CDR1 is SGHDT and CDR2 is YYEEEE. The CDR3, as DNA: TGTGCCAGCAGCTTCGGGACAGGGGGATACGAGCAGTACTTC. Translating it yields CASSFGTGGYEQYF.

V and J are TRBV5-6 and TRBJ1-2, with D unresolved. This CDR3 spans 15 amino acids. V was clipped by 0 bases and J by 8 bases, with 17 bases between them. Germline lookup yields CDR1 SGHDT and CDR2 YYEEEE. The CDR3 DNA is TGTGCCAGCAGCTTGGGTCGTGCAGGTCCGCAAGGCTACACCTTC. Translating gives CASSLGRAGPQGYTF.

The chain uses TRBV29-1 and TRBJ1-1; D possibly corresponds to TRBD1 (5 bases). The germline CDR1 and CDR2 sequences are SQVTM and ANQGSEA. Trimming removed 4 bases at V and 0 bases at J, with 15 bases between. The CDR3 extends over 15 amino acids. The CDR3 DNA reads as TGCAGCGTTGTGGCCATCGGGACTTTGAACACTGAAGCTTTCTTT. This gives the protein CSVVAIGTLNTEAFF.

J is TRBJ2-5 and V is TRBV2, with D possibly TRBD2 on 5 matching bases. The V end was cut by 2 bases, the J end by 7 bases, with 8 bases between. The CDR3 has 12 residues. Germline V gives CDR1 SNHLY, CDR2 FYNNEI. The CDR3 loop is CASSEKEGTQYF. CDR3 bases: TGTGCCAGCAGTGAAAAAGAGGGGACCCAGTACTTC.

A few counts support this clone. The rearrangement joins TRBV10-1 to TRBJ1-5; D is undetermined. Germline assignment: CDR1 WNHNN and CDR2 SYGVQD (reference sequence). V gave up 0 bases and J gave up 8 bases, with 8 bases separating them. CDR3 length: 13 amino acids. The CDR3 region is CASSESTGKPQHF. The DNA for the CDR3 is TGCGCCAGCAGTGAGTCGACGGGGAAGCCCCAGCATTTT.

The genes are TRBV7-9 and TRBJ1-4; D is unresolved. In germline, CDR1 is SEHNR, CDR2 FQNEAQ (reference sequence). This CDR3 is built from 16 residues. Deletions cut 1 base from V and 5 bases from J, with 14 bases between. The CDR3 DNA sequence: TGTGCCAGCAGCTTAGTAATGGCGGCACAAAATGAAAAACTGTTTTTT. It codes for CASSLVMAAQNEKLFF.

J is TRBJ1-6 and V is TRBV7-3; D perhaps matches TRBD1 (5 bases). Germline CDR1 SGHTA, CDR2 FQGTGA. V lost 0 bases and J lost 9, with 21 bases in between. This CDR3 spans 18 amino acids. The CDR3 DNA follows: TGTGCCAGCAGCTTAACGGGTTGGGGGGAACATTTTCCTTCACCCCTCCACTTT. It translates to CASSLTGWGEHFPSPLHF.

The genes are TRBV19 and TRBJ1-5; 7 positions agree with TRBD1. J was trimmed by 0 bases and V by 8 bases; bases with no gene match: 10. Germline V gene sequence: CDR1 LNHDA, CDR2 SQIVND (reference sequence). The CDR3 is 16 amino acids. Here the CDR3 DNA reads TGTGCCAGTCACGCCATCAGACAGGGTAGCAATCAGCCCCAGCATTTT. It encodes CASHAIRQGSNQPQHF. Drawing the rest from reference TRBV19 and TRBJ1-5, the complete variable domain is DGGITQSPKYLFRKEGQNVTLSCEQNLNHDAMYWYRQDPGQGLRLIYYSQIVNDFQKGDIAEGYSVSREKKESFPLTVTSAQKNPTAFYLCASHAIRQGSNQPQHFGDGTRLSIL.

This rearrangement joins TRBV7-3 to TRBJ2-3; TRBD1 matches 12 bases. The trim removed 4 bases at V and 6 bases at J, leaving 5 bases unmatched. Germline V gene sequence: CDR1 SGHTA, CDR2 FQGTGA. This CDR3 has 15 residues. In DNA form, the CDR3 reads TGTGCCAGCAGCTCCCTCGGGACAGGGGGCGATACGCAGTATTTT. This codes for CASSSLGTGGDTQYF.

The rearrangement uses TRBV12-5 and TRBJ2-1, with a possible D match to TRBD1 (6 bases). The germline V gene encodes CDR1 LGHNT and CDR2 FRNRAP. The CDR3 is made up of 13 amino acids. The ends were cut back, 5 bases at V and 6 bases at J, with 11 bases in the middle. CDR3 residues: CASGPGQINEQFF. The CDR3 region has the DNA TGTGCTAGTGGTCCCGGACAGATCAATGAGCAGTTCTTC. The full variable domain, its missing parts supplied by reference TRBV12-5 and TRBJ2-1, is DARVTQTPRHKVTEMGQEVTMRCQPILGHNTVFWYRQTMMQGLELLAYFRNRAPLDDSGMPKDRFSAEMPDATLATLKIQPSEPRDSAVYFCASGPGQINEQFFGPGTRLTVL.

This chain connects TRBV18 to TRBJ2-1; D is possibly TRBD2 (6 bases). CDR1 and CDR2 from the germline V gene are KGHSH and LQKENI. This CDR3 contains 13 residues. The V and J ends lost 3 bases and 4 bases respectively, with 7 bases between them. The CDR3 is CASSPGLYNEQFF. The CDR3 DNA sequence: TGTGCCAGCTCACCGGGACTTTACAATGAGCAGTTCTTC. Supplemented by reference TRBV18 and TRBJ2-1, the full variable domain reads NAGVMQNPRHLVRRRGQEARLRCSPMKGHSHVYWYRQLPEEGLKFMVYLQKENIIDESGMPKERFSAEFPKEGPSILRIQQVVRGDSAAYFCASSPGLYNEQFFGPGTRLTVL.

The rearrangement joins TRBV2 to TRBJ2-1, with TRBD2 as a possible D gene (7 bases). V was cut by 4 bases and J by 0 bases, with 10 bases left in between. The germline gives CDR1 SNHLY, CDR2 FYNNEI. The CDR3 is 15 amino acids. DNA for the CDR3: TGTGCCAGCAGTGTCCGGGGGGCCTCCTACAATGAGCAGTTCTTC. Its translation is CASSVRGASYNEQFF.

The chain has TRBV9 and TRBJ1-2; 7 bases are a match to TRBD1. The CDR3 is 14 residues long. In germline, CDR1 is SGDLS, CDR2 YYNGEE. Trimming removed 3 bases from V and 8 bases from J; junction bases left unmatched: 10. The CDR3 nucleotides are TGTGCCAGCAGCGCGCGACAGGGTTACTGGGGCTACACCTTC. This codes for CASSARQGYWGYTF.

The V and J genes are TRBV2 and TRBJ1-1, with D hard to call. The CDR3 is 14 residues long. Per germline, CDR1 SNHLY and CDR2 FYNNEI. V lost 2 bases and J lost 4, with 11 bases in between. The CDR3 reads CASSERVSPTEAFF. Here the CDR3 DNA reads TGTGCCAGCAGTGAACGGGTCTCTCCCACTGAAGCTTTCTTT.

The gene calls are TRBV2 and TRBJ1-6; 7 nucleotides agree with TRBD1. The CDR3 has 17 amino acids. The germline CDR1 and CDR2 sequences are SNHLY and FYNNEI. Trimming took 7 bases from V and 1 from J; bases not matched to a gene: 10. CDR3 coding DNA: TGTGCCAGCAACCCCGACAGGGTAGGATCCTATAATTCACCCCTCCACTTT. This sequence encodes CASNPDRVGSYNSPLHF.

The chain employs TRBV19 and TRBJ1-2; 7 bases agree with TRBD1. Germline CDR1 is LNHDA and CDR2 is SQIVND (reference sequence). The CDR3 consists of 15 residues. The J segment lost 2 bases and the V segment lost 9 bases, leaving 12 bases of the junction unmatched. The CDR3 here is CASRVPGQRNYGYTF. CDR3 sequence (DNA): TGTGCCAGCCGAGTCCCGGGACAGCGGAACTATGGCTACACCTTC.

The rearrangement joins TRBV30 to TRBJ1-1; TRBD1 is a possible D gene (5 bases). The CDR3 runs to 12 residues. Trimming took off 2 bases at V and 6 bases at J, with 10 bases between the two ends. Germline-derived CDR1 and CDR2 are GTSNPN and SVGIG (reference sequence). CDR3 in amino acids: CAWSRGVAEAFF. DNA for the CDR3: TGTGCCTGGAGTCGGGGGGTTGCTGAAGCTTTCTTT.

The chain links TRBV11-2 to TRBJ1-2; TRBD1 agrees at 8 bases. J was trimmed by 6 bases and V by 2 bases; bases with no gene match: 8. CDR1 and CDR2 (germline): SGHAT, FQNNGV. This CDR3 spans 15 amino acids. The CDR3: CASSLHGQGLDGYTF. CDR3 in DNA: TGTGCCAGCAGCTTACATGGACAGGGACTCGATGGCTACACCTTC.

The CDR3 is CATSLTGAIQETQYF. CDR3 sequence (DNA): TGTGCCACCAGTTTGACAGGGGCGATCCAAGAGACCCAGTACTTC. The genes are TRBV24-1 and TRBJ2-5; 8 bases are shared with TRBD1. Trimming cost V 6 bases and J 1 base; bases outside gene matches: 6. CDR1 and CDR2 (germline): KGHDR, SFDVKD. The CDR3 spans 15 residues.

In nucleotides, the CDR3 is TGTGCCAGCAGTCGACAGGTCAATCAGCCCCAGCATTTT. Translating it yields CASSRQVNQPQHF. V is TRBV6-5 and J is TRBJ1-5; perhaps TRBD1 as D (6 bases). Trimming shortened V by 5 bases and J by 3 bases, and 8 bases separated the two germline ends. Germline assignment: CDR1 MNHEY and CDR2 SVGAGI. CDR3 length: 13 amino acids.

The chain has TRBV5-1 and TRBJ1-4; D perhaps matches TRBD1 (5 bases). Trimming took off 4 bases at V and 8 bases at J, with 15 bases between the two ends. Germline V lookup: CDR1 SGHRS, CDR2 YFSETQ. CDR3 length: 14 residues. The CDR3 reads CASSGGRRDEKLFF. CDR3 sequence (DNA): TGCGCCAGCAGCGGGGGACGGAGGGACGAAAAACTGTTTTTT.

The chain carries TRBV6-5 and TRBJ2-1, with a possible D match to TRBD1 (6 bases). Per germline, CDR1 MNHEY and CDR2 SVGAGI. CDR3 length: 15 residues. The V end was cut by 1 base, the J end by 1 base, with 8 bases between. In DNA form, the CDR3 reads TGTGCCAGCAGTTACTGGGACAATTCCTACAATGAGCAGTTCTTC. Protein product: CASSYWDNSYNEQFF.

The sample holds one count of this clone. The CDR3 region has the DNA TGTGCCAGTAGTATAGGCAGGGGAGTAGGCTACGAGCAGTACTTC. Translated: CASSIGRGVGYEQYF. The chain uses TRBV19 and TRBJ2-7; the D gene is possibly TRBD1 (6 bases). This CDR3 spans 15 amino acids. Germline V lookup: CDR1 LNHDA, CDR2 SQIVND (reference sequence). Trimming took off 1 base at V and 3 bases at J, with 13 bases between the two ends.

The genes are TRBV30 and TRBJ2-3, with 12 bases lining up with TRBD2. The CDR3 spans 15 residues. The V gene's germline CDR1 is GTSNPN and CDR2 SVGIG (reference sequence). Trimming took 4 bases from V and 3 from J; bases not matched to a gene: 5. The CDR3 DNA is TGTGCCTGGAAAGCTCTAGCGGGGGGGACAGATACGCAGTATTTT. It encodes CAWKALAGGTDTQYF.

J is TRBJ2-1 and V is TRBV6-2 or TRBV6-3, with D uncertain. Germline V gene data show CDR1 as MNHEY and CDR2 as SVGEGT. Trimming stripped 2 bases from V and 7 bases from J, with 6 bases between. The CDR3 extends over 12 amino acids. Here the CDR3 reads CASSYTRNEQFF. CDR3 DNA: TGTGCCAGCAGTTACACCAGAAATGAGCAGTTCTTC.